This record concerns one T cell receptor (beta chain) sequence. Its matching antigen is unknown. The CDR3 covers 14 residues. V gave up 5 bases and J gave up 5 bases, with 13 bases separating them. Per the germline V gene, CDR1 is KGHSH and CDR2 is LQKENI. The sample is drawn from a study of T cell responses to AZD1222 COVID-19 vaccine. Study-wide results and limits: When two AZD1222 doses had been given, Spike-specific TCR breadth and depth rose. Recipients of AZD1222 seropositive at baseline numbered only 6 or 7. White British donors predominated, females outnumbered males, and clonal diversity was possibly underestimated.

TCRdb's copy holds only in-frame clones and misses some; the assay was immunoSEQ multiplex PCR. In the table there are almost 95,000 clones, 85% of which are singletons. The origin of this receptor is an adult who received the AZD1222 COVID-19 vaccine. Sequencing used peripheral blood, obtained 28 days after the second AZD1222 dose. The rearrangement links TRBV18 to TRBJ1-5; tentative D call: TRBD1 (5 bases). DNA for the CDR3: TGTGCCAGCTCAGGGGGGGGGACCTATCAGCCCCAGCATTTT. Encoded protein: CASSGGGTYQPQHF.